These 14 T cell receptor beta chains were all obtained from the same sample, sequenced in a study of blood T cell repertoires in COVID-19. Assay: immunoSEQ multiplex PCR; the TCRdb copy retains only in-frame clones and omits some. The sample shows approximately 260,000 clones, around 80% of them seen only once. Sequencing used PBMCs or T cells enriched from blood (not recorded which). The receptor source for this set is a young man with acute COVID-19.

A single count supports this clone. The CDR3 loop reads CASSPDRNYGYTF. The CDR3 nucleotides are TGTGCCAGCAGCCCAGACAGAAACTATGGCTACACCTTC. This rearrangement joins TRBV12-3 or TRBV12-4 to TRBJ1-2; the D gene is possibly TRBD1 (5 bases). V gave up 6 bases and J gave up 2 bases, with 10 bases separating them. CDR3 length: 13 residues.

The CDR3 DNA is TGTGCCAGCAAATTCTTTCAGGGGAATTCACCCCTCCACTTT. It specifies CASKFFQGNSPLHF. This rearrangement joins TRBV27 to TRBJ1-6, with D perhaps matching TRBD1 (6 bases). The CDR3 is made up of 14 amino acids. The V gene's germline CDR1 is MNHEY and CDR2 SMNVEV (reference sequence). Trimming stripped 7 bases from V and 7 bases from J, with 14 bases between.

CDR3 residues: CASSASVNTEAFF. For the CDR3, the DNA is TGTGCCAGCAGCGCTTCAGTGAACACTGAAGCTTTCTTT. V is TRBV5-5 and J is TRBJ1-1, with D unresolved. CDR1 SGHKS and CDR2 YYEKEE come from the germline V gene (reference sequence). The CDR3 spans 13 residues. V shed 4 bases and J shed 0 bases, with 7 bases lying between them.

This clone was recorded once. This chain joins TRBV12-3 or TRBV12-4 and TRBJ2-3; 8 bases line up with TRBD1. CDR3 length: 12 residues. The V segment lost 5 bases and the J segment 7 bases; nucleotides outside the gene matches: 2. For the CDR3, the DNA is TGTGCCAGCAGTCAGGGGGCAAATACGCAGTATTTT. Translating it yields CASSQGANTQYF.

This chain uses TRBV2 with TRBJ1-5; 7 bases are a match to TRBD1. In germline, CDR1 is SNHLY, CDR2 FYNNEI. This CDR3 contains 15 residues. Unmatched junction bases numbered 4, after V lost 4 bases and J lost 1 base. CDR3 protein: CASSGETGSNQPQHF. CDR3 nucleotides: TGTGCCAGCAGTGGTGAGACAGGGAGCAATCAGCCCCAGCATTTT.

The chain recombines TRBV20-1 with TRBJ1-2; no firm D call. The CDR3 extends over 11 amino acids. Germline V CDR1 and CDR2: DFQATT, SNEGSKA (reference sequence). Trimming cost V 7 bases and J 2 bases, with 8 bases left between them. In nucleotides, the CDR3 is TGCAGTGTGGAGGGAAACTATGGCTACACCTTC. The encoded protein is CSVEGNYGYTF.

As to this clone: Other DNA sequences in this specimen translate into the identical CDR3. This chain links TRBV2 with TRBJ1-5; no reliable D call. CDR1 is SNHLY and CDR2 is FYNNEI in the germline V gene. V lost 4 bases and J lost 6, with 4 bases in between. This CDR3 spans 11 amino acids. Written as DNA, the CDR3 is TGTGCCAGCAGTGCGGGTCAGCCCCAGCATTTT. Its protein is CASSAGQPQHF.

The rearrangement uses TRBV5-4 and TRBJ1-3; D gene uncertain. Germline CDR1 and CDR2: SGHNT and YYREEE (reference sequence). The ends were cut back, 4 bases at V and 1 base at J, with 9 bases in the middle. The CDR3 has 14 amino acids. The CDR3 DNA is TGTGCCAGCAGCGCCTGGCAGTCTGGAAACACCATATATTTT. Amino acid sequence: CASSAWQSGNTIYF.

The chain couples TRBV11-2 to TRBJ1-2, with D tentatively TRBD1 (6 bases). The length of the CDR3 is 13 residues. Between the trimmed V and J ends, which lost 5 bases and 1 base, there was a span of 8 bases. Germline CDR1 SGHAT, CDR2 FQNNGV. CDR3 DNA: TGTGCCAGCAGCCCGGACAGTAACTATGGCTACACCTTC. This gives the protein CASSPDSNYGYTF.

The rearrangement uses TRBV28 and TRBJ1-6; D possibly corresponds to TRBD1 (6 bases). The germline V gene encodes CDR1 MDHEN and CDR2 SYDVKM. With 2 bases removed from V and 13 bases from J, the gap between germline ends came to 15 bases. The CDR3 totals 14 residues. CDR3 DNA: TGTGCCAGCAGTTTACGCGGGGGGCGAACGCCCCTCCACTTT. As protein: CASSLRGGRTPLHF.

The CDR3 nucleotides read TGTGCCAGCAGCCAAGAAACTGGCTACGAGCAGTACGTC. It is translated as CASSQETGYEQYV. The genes are TRBV3-1 (or the pseudogene TRBV3-2) and TRBJ2-7; the D is unclear. CDR1 is LGHDT and CDR2 is YNNKEL in the germline V gene (reference sequence). V shed 0 bases and J shed 3 bases, with 6 bases lying between them. CDR3 length: 13 residues.

This clone was found a few times. V is TRBV27 and J is TRBJ1-2; D gene ambiguous. V gave up 0 bases and J gave up 8 bases, with 13 bases separating them. Germline V lookup: CDR1 MNHEY, CDR2 SMNVEV (reference sequence). The CDR3 extends over 14 amino acids. In nucleotides, the CDR3 is TGTGCCAGCAGTTTATCTGCCAGATTGCAAGGCTACACCTTC. Encoded protein: CASSLSARLQGYTF.

This chain joins TRBV6-5 and TRBJ1-6; D is possibly TRBD1 (6 bases). This CDR3 comprises 13 residues. Germline V CDR1 and CDR2: MNHEY, SVGAGI. The V gene lost 6 bases and the J gene lost 5 bases, with 8 bases spanning the gap. The CDR3 sequence is CASRRQDNSPLHF. CDR3 coding DNA: TGTGCCAGCAGGCGACAGGATAATTCACCCCTCCACTTT.

The J gene is TRBJ1-3, the V gene TRBV30; 9 nucleotides align to TRBD1. After removal of 3 bases from V and 3 bases from J, the junction contained 9 bases not matched to a gene. Germline CDR1 and CDR2: GTSNPN and SVGIG (reference sequence). This CDR3 has 16 residues. CDR3 loop: CAWSATGGLGGNTIYF. The CDR3 region has the DNA TGTGCCTGGAGCGCGACAGGGGGTTTAGGTGGAAACACCATATATTTT.